This T cell receptor beta chain comes out of a study of CD8 T cells in Susac syndrome. Worth noting for this clonotype: The target antigen is unknown.

Reverse transcription of roughly 0.45 to 1 ug RNA used random hexamers. The TCR beta CDR3 was amplified by immunoSEQ multiplex PCR across 54 Vbeta, 13 Jbeta. Each CDR3 protein gets one entry after TCRdb re-called the immunoSEQ multiplex PCR reads with MiXCR. Seen here are about 430,000 distinct CDR3 sequences, around 85% observed once, and the top ten hold about 0.12%. Whole-study results and caveats: That the number of individuals in its TCR sequencing and HLA analysis was relatively small was acknowledged by the study.

From blood CD8+ and CD4+ T cells, TCR beta sequences were generated. CDR3 length: 14 residues. The V gene end was trimmed by 3 bases and the J gene end by 7 bases; junction bases not matched to a gene: 5. Material for sequencing was CD8+ T cells from PBMCs. The TCR sequence derives from a human donor with multiple sclerosis. The V gene is TRBV12-3 or TRBV12-4, the J gene TRBJ2-2, with 7 bases matching TRBD1. CDR3 sequence reads: CASSFEGAVGELFF. The CDR3 DNA follows: TGTGCCAGCAGTTTTGAGGGGGCTGTCGGGGAGCTGTTTTTT.